What follows are 14 T cell receptor beta chains derived from one specimen sequenced in a study of blood T cell repertoires in COVID-19. Generated by immunoSEQ multiplex PCR, the TCRdb table keeps only in-frame clones and is missing some. The sample records 30,000 to 35,000 clones, approximately 83% being singletons. Sequenced sample: peripheral blood. The receptors were sampled from a man aged 50-59 years with acute or convalescent COVID-19.

The chain combines TRBV19 with TRBJ2-1; 13 bases align to TRBD2. The CDR3 sequence is 15 residues long. Trimming at V came to 5 bases and at J to 9 bases, leaving 7 bases not matched to a gene. The germline V gene has CDR1 LNHDA and CDR2 SQIVND (reference sequence). The CDR3 is CASSVTSGGESEQFF. The DNA of the CDR3 is TGTGCCAGTAGTGTCACTAGCGGGGGGGAAAGTGAGCAGTTCTTC.

In DNA, the CDR3 is TGCAGCGTTGAATGGGCGGGACGGCAAGAGACCCAGTACTTC. Its protein product is CSVEWAGRQETQYF. The rearrangement uses TRBV29-1 and TRBJ2-5; maybe TRBD2 (6 bases). This CDR3 spans 14 amino acids. CDR1 is SQVTM and CDR2 is ANQGSEA in the germline V gene. Trimming removed 2 bases at V and 2 bases at J, with 12 bases between.

The chain recombines TRBV6-5 with TRBJ1-2, with no clear D. The CDR3 is made up of 14 amino acids. The germline V gene has CDR1 MNHEY and CDR2 SVGAGI. Trimming cost V 2 bases and J 4 bases, with 11 bases left between them. CDR3 loop: CASSYMGGSYGYTF. CDR3 coding DNA: TGTGCCAGCAGTTACATGGGTGGGAGCTATGGCTACACCTTC.

V is TRBV21-1 and J is TRBJ2-5; the D call TRBD2 from the table was never checked on the DNA. TRBV21-1 is deemed a pseudogene. The CDR3 contains 17 residues. The CDR3 spells CASSCRLAGNGGATQYF. The CDR3 DNA sequence: TGTGCCAGCAGCTGCCGACTAGCGGGCAACGGGGGGGCGACCCAGTACTTC.

The chain is built from TRBV29-1 and TRBJ2-1, with 7 bases that match TRBD2. V lost 2 bases and J lost 8; bases outside the gene matches: 15. This CDR3 is built from 16 residues. CDR1 and CDR2 (germline): SQVTM, ANQGSEA. The CDR3, as DNA: TGCAGCGTTGAATGGGACGCGGGAGCTACGGGCGATGAGCAGTTCTTC. Amino acids: CSVEWDAGATGDEQFF.

The chain combines TRBV27 with TRBJ2-1; TRBD2 agrees at 7 bases. V dropped 2 bases and J dropped 0; count of bases not matched to a gene: 10. This CDR3 spans 18 amino acids. CDR1 is MNHEY and CDR2 is SMNVEV in the germline V gene (reference sequence). The CDR3: CASSLGGMSGTSYNEQFF. Written as DNA, the CDR3 is TGTGCCAGCAGTTTAGGGGGAATGAGCGGGACCTCCTACAATGAGCAGTTCTTC.

The chain combines TRBV7-5 with TRBJ1-3; the table's D call, TRBD1, was not checked against the DNA. TRBV7-5 is a listed pseudogene. The length of the CDR3 is 17 residues. DNA for the CDR3: TGTGCCAGAAGCTTCCCGGGACAGTCCGCCTCTGGAAACACCATATATTTT. It yields the protein CARSFPGQSASGNTIYF.

Worth noting for this clone: At one end, the junction sequence differs from germline, possibly due to a read error. The chain is built from TRBV5-1 and TRBJ2-7; maybe TRBD2 (6 bases). This CDR3 region has 14 residues. Germline loops: CDR1 SGHRS, CDR2 YFSETQ. DNA of the CDR3: TGCGCCAGCACCTTGGAGGGCAGGGCGTACGAGCAGTACTTC. Amino acids: CASTLEGRAYEQYF. The full variable domain, its missing parts supplied by reference TRBV5-1 and TRBJ2-7, is KAGVTQTPRYLIKTRGQQVTLSCSPISGHRSVSWYQQTPGQGLQFLFEYFSETQRNKGNFPGRFSGRQFSNSRSEMNVSTLELGDSALYLCASTLEGRAYEQYFGPGTRLTVT.

The gene calls are TRBV5-4 and TRBJ2-3; 12 bases are a match to TRBD2. The CDR3 runs to 17 residues. Germline CDR1 SGHNT, CDR2 YYREEE (reference sequence). The V gene end was trimmed by 1 base and the J gene end by 4 bases; junction bases not matched to a gene: 7. This CDR3 reads CASSLRLGLAGPDTQYF. CDR3 sequence (DNA): TGTGCCAGCAGCTTGCGGTTAGGACTAGCGGGACCAGATACGCAGTATTTT.

V gene TRBV27 combines with J gene TRBJ2-5; tentative D call: TRBD1 (5 bases). This CDR3 is built from 15 residues. Germline V CDR1 and CDR2: MNHEY, SMNVEV (reference sequence). V was trimmed by 3 bases and J by 5 bases, leaving 16 bases between them. As DNA, the CDR3 is TGTGCCAGCAGTTTCAGGGTATCCCCAAGGGAGACCCAGTACTTC. Protein sequence: CASSFRVSPRETQYF.

The chain carries TRBV3-1 (or the pseudogene TRBV3-2) and TRBJ2-5, with D perhaps TRBD2 (5 bases). The CDR3 extends over 12 amino acids. V lost 3 bases, J lost 5 bases, and 7 bases lay in between. Germline V gene lookup returns CDR1 LGHDT and CDR2 YNNKEL (reference sequence). The CDR3 sequence: CASSQEAETQYF. CDR3 coding DNA: TGTGCCAGCAGCCAGGAGGCCGAGACCCAGTACTTC.

The chain uses TRBV24-1 and TRBJ2-1; perhaps TRBD2 as D (5 bases). Germline CDR1 KGHDR, CDR2 SFDVKD. CDR3 length: 11 amino acids. V gave up 6 bases and J gave up 10 bases, with 9 bases separating them. The CDR3 DNA reads TGTGCCACCAGTCTAGCATGGGAGCAGTTCTTC. It yields the protein CATSLAWEQFF.

Concerning this clone itself: This CDR3 is also generated by other DNA sequences in the sample. The V and J genes are TRBV5-5 and TRBJ1-2; 8 positions match TRBD1. V trimming: 4 bases; J trimming: 0 bases; junction bases outside the gene matches: 2. The germline gives CDR1 SGHKS, CDR2 YYEKEE (reference sequence). The length of the CDR3 is 14 residues. This CDR3 is CASSPGQANYGYTF. The CDR3 bases are TGTGCCAGCAGCCCGGGACAGGCTAACTATGGCTACACCTTC.

The genes are TRBV2 and TRBJ2-1; 8 bases agree with TRBD2. This CDR3 comprises 15 residues. Per the germline V gene, CDR1 is SNHLY and CDR2 is FYNNEI. The V segment lost 10 bases and the J segment 2 bases; nucleotides outside the gene matches: 10. The DNA of the CDR3 is TGTGCCACCCGGCGGGCGGGGGGTGCCTACAATGAGCAGTTCTTC. Residues: CATRRAGGAYNEQFF.